This T cell receptor (beta chain) emerged from a study of shared clonotypes between healthy human individuals. Overall study: The plates for each donor numbered three CD4 naive, three CD4 memory, two CD8 naive and one CD8 memory.

TCRdb keeps only in-frame clones here, not all; method: immunoSEQ multiplex PCR. The data show about 600,000 clones, with around 97% seen just once and roughly 0.05% held by the top ten. V trimming: 8 bases; J trimming: 5 bases; junction bases outside the gene matches: 9. The CDR3 sequence is 16 residues long. The germline gives CDR1 LNHDA, CDR2 SQIVND (reference sequence). This receptor was identified in a woman under 40 in good health. This sequence joins TRBV19 and TRBJ2-5, with 15 bases that match TRBD2. Input material: naive CD4+ T cells sorted from blood. Sample subset: CD45RA+ positively selected. The CDR3 is CASSPGLAGGRETQYF. Here the CDR3 DNA reads TGTGCCAGTTCACCGGGACTAGCGGGAGGCCGTGAGACCCAGTACTTC.